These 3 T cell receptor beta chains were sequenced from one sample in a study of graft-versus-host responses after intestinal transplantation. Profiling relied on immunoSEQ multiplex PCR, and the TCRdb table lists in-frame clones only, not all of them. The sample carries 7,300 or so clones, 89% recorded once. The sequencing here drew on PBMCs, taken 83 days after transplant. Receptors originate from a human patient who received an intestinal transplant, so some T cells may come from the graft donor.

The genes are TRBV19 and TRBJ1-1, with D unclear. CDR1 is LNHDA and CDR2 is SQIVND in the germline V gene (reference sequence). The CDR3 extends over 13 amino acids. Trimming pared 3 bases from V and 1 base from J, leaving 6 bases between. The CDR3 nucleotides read TGTGCCAGTAGTATTATAAAGAACACTGAAGCTTTCTTT. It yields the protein CASSIIKNTEAFF.

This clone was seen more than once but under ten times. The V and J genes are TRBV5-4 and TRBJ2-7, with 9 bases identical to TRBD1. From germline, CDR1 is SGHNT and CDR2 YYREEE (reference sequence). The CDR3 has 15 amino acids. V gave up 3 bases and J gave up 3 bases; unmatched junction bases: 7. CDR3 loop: CASSYGQGKNYEQYF. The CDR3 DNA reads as TGTGCCAGCAGCTACGGACAGGGGAAAAACTACGAGCAGTACTTC.

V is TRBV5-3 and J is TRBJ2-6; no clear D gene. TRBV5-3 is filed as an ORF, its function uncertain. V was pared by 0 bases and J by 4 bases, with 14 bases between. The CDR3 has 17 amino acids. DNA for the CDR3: TGTGCCAGAAGCTTGGCTGGACGGTGGTGCGGGGCCAACGTCCTGACTTTC. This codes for CARSLAGRWCGANVLTF.